The following is a T cell receptor (beta chain) sequence with its context. Antigen unknown. The data stem from a study of T cell responses to AZD1222 COVID-19 vaccine. Findings and limits, study-wide: The study sampled repertoires only after the peak T cell response. Increased Spike-specific TCR breadth and depth were observed after two AZD1222 doses.

The data were produced by immunoSEQ multiplex PCR, yet TCRdb's version contains in-frame clones alone and is incomplete. The profile shows 90,000 to 120,000 clones, about nine tenths of them singletons. In germline, CDR1 is SGHRS, CDR2 YFSETQ. With V trimmed by 0 bases and J by 4 bases, 17 bases remained unmatched. The CDR3 is 20 residues long. This sequence originates from an adult in good health. This chain links TRBV5-1 with TRBJ2-5, with TRBD2 matching 11 bases. This specimen was peripheral blood, taken on day 0 of AZD1222 vaccination. CDR3 protein: CASSLGGLTLTSGNRETQYF. The CDR3 nucleotides read TGCGCCAGCAGCTTGGGTGGGCTTACCTTGACTAGCGGGAACCGAGAGACCCAGTACTTC.